These T cell receptor beta chains were read from a single sample in a study of beta chain features in type 1 diabetes. Clones were sequenced by immunoSEQ multiplex PCR, and TCRdb holds only the in-frame ones, with some missing. The data hold 140,000 or so clones, with more than 10% observed a single time. Material: central memory CD4+ T cells from blood. These TCRs come from a man between 18 and 29 years old with type 1 diabetes. Each CDR3 is given with its conserved first and last residue. Fields, in order: V gene, J gene, D gene, clone size, CDR3 protein, CDR3 DNA. A D gene is named only where the DNA matches it firmly. Rows give clone size only sometimes, using once, few, many, or a class for an expanded clone.

TRBV27	TRBJ2-7	-	few	CASSADSFPREQYF	TGTGCCAGCAGTGCGGACAGCTTCCCTCGCGAGCAGTACTTC
TRBV2	TRBJ2-5	-	-	CASRERVQETQYF	TGTGCCAGCAGGGAGAGGGTTCAAGAGACCCAGTACTTC
TRBV7-9	TRBJ2-7	TRBD1	few	CASSFDRGGSYEQYF	TGTGCCAGCAGCTTCGACAGGGGGGGCTCCTACGAGCAGTACTTC
TRBV4-2	TRBJ1-2	-	-	CASSQDQVGGYTF	TGTGCCAGCAGCCAAGATCAGGTTGGTGGCTACACCTTC
TRBV4-1	TRBJ2-7	TRBD1	few	CASSPPGQVYEQYF	TGCGCCAGCAGCCCTCCGGGACAGGTTTACGAGCAGTACTTC
TRBV6-6	TRBJ1-6	-	-	CASGGPNSPLHF	TGTGCCTCGGGGGGGCCGAATTCACCCCTCCACTTT
TRBV13	TRBJ2-1	-	-	CASSLVGAKRRGPSYNEQFF	TGTGCCAGCAGCTTAGTAGGGGCGAAGAGGCGGGGCCCCTCCTACAATGAGCAGTTCTTC
TRBV30	TRBJ1-2	-	-	CACNDNNYGYTF	TGTGCCTGCAATGACAATAACTATGGCTACACCTTC
TRBV11-1	TRBJ2-6	TRBD1	few	CASSETPDRGPNVLTF	TGTGCCAGCAGCGAAACCCCGGACAGGGGGCCCAACGTCCTGACTTTC
TRBV10-2	TRBJ2-4	TRBD2	-	CASSDHALAGGKNIQYF	TGCGCCAGCAGTGATCATGCGCTAGCGGGGGGGAAAAACATTCAGTACTTC
TRBV9	TRBJ2-1	-	-	CASTRGSSYNEQFF	TGTGCCAGCACCCGGGGGAGCTCCTACAATGAGCAGTTCTTC
TRBV5-1	TRBJ2-5	-	few	CASRPGRSGKTETQYF	TGCGCCAGCAGACCAGGACGGAGCGGAAAAACAGAGACCCAGTACTTC